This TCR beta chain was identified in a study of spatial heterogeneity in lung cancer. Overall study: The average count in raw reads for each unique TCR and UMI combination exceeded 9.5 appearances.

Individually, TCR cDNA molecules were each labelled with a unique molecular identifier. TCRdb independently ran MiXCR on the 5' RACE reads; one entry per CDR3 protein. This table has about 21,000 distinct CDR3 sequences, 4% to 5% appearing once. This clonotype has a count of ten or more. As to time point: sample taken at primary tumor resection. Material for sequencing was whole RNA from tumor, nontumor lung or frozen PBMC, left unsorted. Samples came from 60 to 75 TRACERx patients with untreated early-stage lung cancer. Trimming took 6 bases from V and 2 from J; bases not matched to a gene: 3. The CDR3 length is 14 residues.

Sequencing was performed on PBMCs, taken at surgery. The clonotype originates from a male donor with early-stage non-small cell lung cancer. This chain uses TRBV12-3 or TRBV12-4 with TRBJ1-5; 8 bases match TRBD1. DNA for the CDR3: TGTGCCAGCAGCCCGACAGGGGGCAATCAGCCCCAGCATTTT. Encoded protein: CASSPTGGNQPQHF.